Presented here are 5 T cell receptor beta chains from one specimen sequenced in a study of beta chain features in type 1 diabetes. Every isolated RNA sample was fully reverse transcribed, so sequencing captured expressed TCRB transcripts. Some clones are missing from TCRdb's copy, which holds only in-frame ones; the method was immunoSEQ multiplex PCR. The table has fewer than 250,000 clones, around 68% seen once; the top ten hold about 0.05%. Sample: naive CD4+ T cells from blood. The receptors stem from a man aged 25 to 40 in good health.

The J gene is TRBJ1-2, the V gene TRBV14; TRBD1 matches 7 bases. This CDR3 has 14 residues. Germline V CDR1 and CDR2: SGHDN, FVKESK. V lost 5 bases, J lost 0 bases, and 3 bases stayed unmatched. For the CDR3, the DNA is TGTGCCAGCAGCAAGGGACAGCCTAACTATGGCTACACCTTC. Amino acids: CASSKGQPNYGYTF.

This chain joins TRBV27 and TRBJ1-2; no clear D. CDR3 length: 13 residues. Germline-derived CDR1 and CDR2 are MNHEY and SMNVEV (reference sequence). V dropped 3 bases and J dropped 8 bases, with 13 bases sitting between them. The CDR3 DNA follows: TGTGCCAGCAGTTTGATAAAGGGATACGGCTACACCTTC. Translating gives CASSLIKGYGYTF.

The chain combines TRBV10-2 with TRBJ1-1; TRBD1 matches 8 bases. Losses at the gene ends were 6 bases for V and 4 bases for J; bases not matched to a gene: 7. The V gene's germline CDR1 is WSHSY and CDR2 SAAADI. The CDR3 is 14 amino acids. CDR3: CASRTDRVSTEAFF. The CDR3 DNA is TGCGCCAGCAGGACGGACAGGGTGAGCACTGAAGCTTTCTTT.

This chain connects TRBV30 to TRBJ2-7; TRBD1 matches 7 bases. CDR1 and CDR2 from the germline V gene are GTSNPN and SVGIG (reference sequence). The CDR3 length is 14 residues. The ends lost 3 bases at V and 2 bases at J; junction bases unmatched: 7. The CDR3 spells CAWREPGQTYEQYF. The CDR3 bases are TGTGCCTGGAGGGAACCGGGACAGACCTACGAGCAGTACTTC. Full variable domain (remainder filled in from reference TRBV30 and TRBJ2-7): SQTIHQWPATLVQPVGSPLSLECTVEGTSNPNLYWYRQAAGRGLQLLFYSVGIGQISSEVPQNLSASRPQDRQFILSSKKLLLSDSGFYLCAWREPGQTYEQYFGPGTRLTVT.

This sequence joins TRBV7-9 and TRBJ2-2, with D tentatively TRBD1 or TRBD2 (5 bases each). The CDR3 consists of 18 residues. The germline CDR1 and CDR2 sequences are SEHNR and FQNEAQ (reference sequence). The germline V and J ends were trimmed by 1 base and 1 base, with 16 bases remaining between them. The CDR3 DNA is TGTGCCAGCAGCTTAGTTTTTGTCGGGACGATGAACACCGGGGAGCTGTTTTTT. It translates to CASSLVFVGTMNTGELFF.